This T cell receptor beta chain was recovered during a study of T cells after yellow fever vaccination. Study-wide findings and caveats: Compared with primary, the secondary response was weaker and peaked at day 5, not 15. Abundant clonotypes from the bulk population could have been carried over as contaminants into FACS-sorted repertoires. Subsequent to the booster, the majority of primary-vaccination clones reappeared (around 96% CD4, about 90% CD8).

The CDR3 is made up of 17 amino acids. Germline loops: CDR1 SEHNR, CDR2 FQNEAQ (reference sequence). The J segment lost 0 bases and the V segment lost 5 bases, leaving 6 bases of the junction unmatched. The sample holds a few counts of this clonotype. Its antigen remains unidentified. Making TCR cDNA involved 5'RACE template switching, which added UMIs and a universal primer site. TCRdb reanalysed the 5' RACE reads using MiXCR and keeps one entry per CDR3 protein. The table shows about 120,000 distinct CDR3 sequences, with 8% to 10% occurring only once. The specimen comprised CD8+ T cells sorted from PBMCs, sampled on the day of the yellow fever booster vaccination. The sequence was collected from a man aged 18 to 30 who received the YFV17D yellow fever vaccine. The chain is built from TRBV7-9 and TRBJ2-1; 11 bases match TRBD2. The CDR3 nucleotides are TGTGCCAGCAGCCCGACTAGCGGGGTTCTCTCCTACAATGAGCAGTTCTTC. Translation: CASSPTSGVLSYNEQFF.